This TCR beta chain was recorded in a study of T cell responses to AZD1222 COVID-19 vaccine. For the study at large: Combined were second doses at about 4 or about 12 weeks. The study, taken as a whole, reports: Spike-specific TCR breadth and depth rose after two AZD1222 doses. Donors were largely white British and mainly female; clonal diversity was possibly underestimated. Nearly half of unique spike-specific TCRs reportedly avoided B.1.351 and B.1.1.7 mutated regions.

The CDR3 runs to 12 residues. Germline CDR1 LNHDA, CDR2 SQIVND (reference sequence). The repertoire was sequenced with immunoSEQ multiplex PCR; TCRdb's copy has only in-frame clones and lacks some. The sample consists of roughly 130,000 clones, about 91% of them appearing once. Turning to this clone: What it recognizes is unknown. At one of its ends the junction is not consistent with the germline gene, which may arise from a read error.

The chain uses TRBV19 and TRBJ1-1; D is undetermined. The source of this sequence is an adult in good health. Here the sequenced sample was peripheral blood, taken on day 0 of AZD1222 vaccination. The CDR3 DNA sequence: TGTGCCACTAGTTCCCTTTATGCTGAAGCTTTCTTT. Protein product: CATSSLYAEAFF.